The 8 T cell receptor beta chains listed next were all sequenced from one sample in a study of T cells in Graves' hyperthyroidism and ophthalmopathy. The source material, RNA transcripts, was used to amplify TCR beta CDR3 regions. HTBI primers were the set used in a first-round RT-PCR of the TCR CDR3. MiXCR was run by TCRdb on the multiplex PCR reads, yielding one entry per CDR3 protein. The table has about 250,000 distinct CDR3 sequences, over 12% seen once; the top ten hold 30%. The sample was blood. All receptors derive from a woman aged 50 to 65 with Graves' hyperthyroidism that later progressed to Graves' ophthalmopathy.

V usage is TRBV20-1 and J usage is TRBJ2-1, with TRBD2 identical over 10 bases. With V trimmed by 3 bases and J by 6 bases, 11 bases remained unmatched. Germline CDR1 DFQATT, CDR2 SNEGSKA (reference sequence). The CDR3 runs to 16 residues. For the CDR3, the DNA is TGCAGTGCTAGCCCTCTAGGAGCGGGAGGGGGCAATGAGCAGTTCTTC. It translates to CSASPLGAGGGNEQFF.

J is TRBJ1-4 and V is TRBV10-3, with TRBD1 identical over 7 bases. After removal of 2 bases from V and 7 bases from J, the junction contained 7 bases not matched to a gene. Looked up from germline, CDR1 is ENHRY and CDR2 is SYGVKD. The CDR3 has 15 residues. The CDR3 loop reads CAISEAGGGGEKLFF. The CDR3 DNA sequence: TGTGCCATCAGTGAGGCAGGGGGGGGGGGTGAAAAACTGTTTTTT.

This clonotype has just one count. The gene calls are TRBV19 and TRBJ2-1, with 9 bases fitting TRBD2. The germline CDR1 and CDR2 sequences are LNHDA and SQIVND (reference sequence). The CDR3 has 16 amino acids. Trimming removed 5 bases from V and 6 bases from J; junction bases left unmatched: 11. This CDR3 is CASSSTPGLASNEQFF. CDR3 DNA sequence: TGTGCCAGTAGTTCGACCCCGGGACTAGCATCCAATGAGCAGTTCTTC.

This clonotype turned up a few times. As the CDR3 is not closed by the conserved phenylalanine or tryptophan, this likely results from a read error. The chain has TRBV20-1 and TRBJ2-5; 11 nucleotides line up with TRBD2. Germline V gene lookup returns CDR1 DFQATT and CDR2 SNEGSKA (reference sequence). This CDR3 is 16 amino acids long. V lost 1 base and J lost 2; bases outside the gene matches: 6. The CDR3 loop reads CSARGTSGSVQETQYL. Written as DNA, the CDR3 is TGCAGTGCTAGAGGTACTAGCGGGAGTGTTCAAGAGACCCAGTACCTC.

This clonotype was seen a few times. The chain carries TRBV29-1 and TRBJ1-2; no firm D call. V shed 5 bases and J shed 2 bases, with 9 bases lying between them. CDR1 and CDR2 (germline): SQVTM, ANQGSEA. The CDR3 spans 12 residues. The CDR3 spells CSVSVGNYGYTF. CDR3 DNA sequence: TGCAGCGTTTCAGTTGGGAACTATGGCTACACCTTC.

This clonotype was picked up many times. The chain combines TRBV6-1 with TRBJ1-4; D is possibly TRBD1 (5 bases). CDR1 and CDR2 from the germline V gene are MNHNS and SASEGT. The CDR3 length is 14 residues. The ends were cut back, 3 bases at V and 10 bases at J, with 15 bases in the middle. CDR3 sequence reads: CASSEGVPRGKLFF. In DNA form, the CDR3 reads TGTGCCAGCAGTGAGGGGGTACCACGCGGAAAACTGTTTTTT.

This clonotype was recorded many times. The rearrangement links TRBV12-3 or TRBV12-4 to TRBJ2-7, with a possible D match to TRBD1 (6 bases). V was trimmed by 3 bases and J by 0 bases, leaving 9 bases between them. The CDR3 has 14 residues. CDR3 bases: TGTGCCAGCAGTTTCACAGGGAGCTCCTACGAGCAGTACTTC. Amino acid sequence: CASSFTGSSYEQYF.

This clonotype was counted at least ten times. The V call is TRBV5-1, the J call TRBJ2-2; 7 bases match TRBD1. J lost 3 bases, V lost 4 bases, and 9 bases had no gene match. Germline V gene data show CDR1 as SGHRS and CDR2 as YFSETQ. The CDR3 covers 16 residues. The CDR3 nucleotides are TGCGCCAGCAGCCGGTTCACAGGGGCGGACACCGGGGAGCTGTTTTTT. Its protein product is CASSRFTGADTGELFF.